This TCR beta chain was retrieved from a study of cytomegalovirus exposure and HLA in healthy donors. For the study at large: Most donors, 81% of a few hundred genotyped, fell in the Caucasian-associated ancestry cluster.

Findings and limits, study-wide: A later analysis associated some 16,000 TCR beta sequences with HLA alleles at a 0.05 false discovery rate. From TCR beta sequences, most subjects' HLA-A and HLA-B alleles were reportedly predicted accurately. Most TCR sequences proved rare, with some public TCRs found in many donors.

V lost 5 bases to trimming and J lost 1 base, with 13 bases between them. CDR1 SGHDT and CDR2 YYEEEE come from the germline V gene. The CDR3 totals 15 residues. The PCR employed 60 Vbeta primers together with 13 Jbeta primers. Data came from immunoSEQ multiplex PCR; TCRdb stores just in-frame clones and leaves some out. The table records a few hundred thousand clones, about 82% of them present only once. In the case of this clone: What it recognizes is unknown.

The sequence derives from a man younger than 40 in good health and CMV-seronegative. Sequencing used PBMCs. The V gene is TRBV5-6, the J gene TRBJ2-4, with D possibly matching TRBD1 (6 bases). The CDR3 reads CASRLGADAKNIQYF. Here the CDR3 DNA reads TGTGCCAGCAGACTGGGGGCCGACGCCAAAAACATTCAGTACTTC.